A single sample gave rise to the 11 T cell receptor beta chains below, sequenced in a study of shared clonotypes between healthy human individuals. TCRdb's table, derived via immunoSEQ multiplex PCR, lists solely in-frame clones and lacks some. This table has roughly 2.2 million clones, about nine tenths appearing once. The sequencing input was naive CD4+ T cells from PBMCs. Subset indicated: CD45RA+ positively selected. These receptor sequences come from a man aged 18 to 29 in good health. Some clones in this sample may be carry-over from other donors' samples.

The rearrangement uses TRBV9 and TRBJ1-3; tentative D call: TRBD1 (6 bases). The CDR3 extends over 16 amino acids. CDR1 is SGDLS and CDR2 is YYNGEE in the germline V gene. Trimming shortened V by 4 bases and J by 0 bases, and 14 bases separated the two germline ends. The CDR3 bases are TGTGCCAGCAGCAAACTCCCGGGACACTCTGGAAACACCATATATTTT. It yields the protein CASSKLPGHSGNTIYF.

This clone appeared a few times. J is TRBJ1-1 and V is TRBV28; TRBD1 might be the D (5 bases). The CDR3 contains 15 residues. CDR1 MDHEN and CDR2 SYDVKM come from the germline V gene. Trimming pared 4 bases from V and 1 base from J, leaving 13 bases between. The CDR3 here is CASSSPGEGNTEAFF. The CDR3 nucleotides are TGTGCCAGCAGTTCCCCGGGGGAGGGGAACACTGAAGCTTTCTTT. Full variable domain (outside the CDR3, taken from reference TRBV28 and TRBJ1-1): DVKVTQSSRYLVKRTGEKVFLECVQDMDHENMFWYRQDPGLGLRLIYFSYDVKMKEKGDIPEGYSVSREKKERFSLILESASTNQTSMYLCASSSPGEGNTEAFFGQGTRLTVV.

This clone was recorded only once. Other DNA sequences in the sample encode the same CDR3. In DNA, the CDR3 is TGCAGCGTTGATACGGGCTCCACAGATACGCAGTATTTT. It encodes CSVDTGSTDTQYF. J is TRBJ2-3 and V is TRBV29-1; no definite D call. Trimming left V 3 bases short and J 2 bases short, with 9 bases between. Looked up from germline, CDR1 is SQVTM and CDR2 is ANQGSEA. The CDR3 is made up of 13 amino acids.

This sequence joins TRBV6-5 and TRBJ2-1, with D tentatively TRBD1 (5 bases). The CDR3 is made up of 13 amino acids. The V gene lost 7 bases and the J gene lost 4 bases, with 11 bases spanning the gap. From germline, CDR1 is MNHEY and CDR2 SVGAGI. The CDR3 here is CASISTVYNEQFF. DNA for the CDR3: TGTGCCAGCATTTCGACAGTTTACAATGAGCAGTTCTTC.

The chain has TRBV30 and TRBJ2-3; D call uncertain. This CDR3 is built from 15 residues. Germline V CDR1 and CDR2: GTSNPN, SVGIG (reference sequence). V lost 7 bases to trimming and J lost 0 bases, with 17 bases between them. Here the CDR3 reads CASTTTATSTDTQYF. DNA for the CDR3: TGTGCCTCAACGACGACGGCTACTAGCACAGATACGCAGTATTTT.

The chain combines TRBV27 with TRBJ2-2, with 10 nucleotides matching TRBD2. Trimming removed 5 bases from V and 6 bases from J; junction bases left unmatched: 6. CDR1 is MNHEY, CDR2 SMNVEV, per germline (reference sequence). The CDR3 totals 15 residues. CDR3 sequence reads: CASSRAGGPPGELFF. The DNA of the CDR3 is TGTGCCAGCAGTCGAGCGGGAGGGCCGCCCGGGGAGCTGTTTTTT.

The chain couples TRBV6-5 to TRBJ1-1; 8 bases map to TRBD1. Germline V gene lookup returns CDR1 MNHEY and CDR2 SVGAGI. J was trimmed by 4 bases and V by 5 bases; bases with no gene match: 3. The CDR3 loop spans 13 amino acids. The CDR3 protein is CASSPDRGTEAFF. CDR3 nucleotides: TGTGCCAGCAGTCCTGACAGGGGCACTGAAGCTTTCTTT.

The chain has TRBV7-9 and TRBJ2-5, with D unclear. The CDR3 loop spans 13 amino acids. Deletions cut 5 bases from V and 2 bases from J, with 9 bases between. Germline V lookup: CDR1 SEHNR, CDR2 FQNEAQ (reference sequence). In DNA, the CDR3 is TGTGCCAGCAGCAGGAGCAAGCAAGAGACCCAGTACTTC. Its protein product is CASSRSKQETQYF. Full variable domain (missing parts from reference TRBV7-9 and TRBJ2-5): DTGVSQNPRHKITKRGQNVTFRCDPISEHNRLYWYRQTLGQGPEFLTYFQNEAQLEKSRLLSDRFSAERPKGSFSTLEIQRTEQGDSAMYLCASSRSKQETQYFGPGTRLLVL.

V gene TRBV5-1 combines with J gene TRBJ2-4; D might be TRBD2 (5 bases). CDR3 length: 14 residues. V dropped 4 bases and J dropped 8 bases, with 16 bases sitting between them. Germline CDR1 is SGHRS and CDR2 is YFSETQ. The CDR3 DNA follows: TGCGCCAGCAGCCCCCGGGCCCCCGGGGACATTCAGTACTTC. It yields the protein CASSPRAPGDIQYF. Using reference TRBV5-1 and TRBJ2-4 for the parts outside the CDR3, the full variable domain is KAGVTQTPRYLIKTRGQQVTLSCSPISGHRSVSWYQQTPGQGLQFLFEYFSETQRNKGNFPGRFSGRQFSNSRSEMNVSTLELGDSALYLCASSPRAPGDIQYFGAGTRLSVL.

Of note for this clone: This specimen includes other DNA sequences encoding the same CDR3. This chain uses TRBV7-9 with TRBJ2-5, with unresolved D. The germline V gene has CDR1 SEHNR and CDR2 FQNEAQ (reference sequence). The CDR3 is 13 amino acids. V was shortened by 0 bases and J by 5 bases, with 7 bases between the two germline ends. The CDR3 reads CASSLAGTETQYF. The CDR3, as DNA: TGTGCCAGCAGCTTAGCGGGTACCGAGACCCAGTACTTC.

This chain links TRBV18 with TRBJ2-3; D ambiguous. The CDR3 runs 12 residues. Germline-derived CDR1 and CDR2 are KGHSH and LQKENI. V shed 8 bases and J shed 2 bases, with 8 bases lying between them. DNA for the CDR3: TGTGCCAGCACCTACTACACAGATACGCAGTATTTT. Translating it yields CASTYYTDTQYF.